The 2 T cell receptor beta chains below come from one sample, sequenced in a study of blood T cells in healthy people across ages. A second PCR, run for roughly 7 to 11 cycles, used a sample-barcoded 5' primer plus a J-beta primer mix. TCRdb re-derived calls from the 5' RACE reads in MiXCR, one entry per CDR3 protein. The sample yields about 1.4 million distinct CDR3 sequences, almost 60% seen once. Sequencing was done on a sample of blood. These receptors were obtained from a man aged 18-30 years in good health.

The J gene is TRBJ2-1, the V gene TRBV14, with 8 bases lining up with TRBD1. The germline V gene has CDR1 SGHDN and CDR2 FVKESK. Losses at the gene ends were 2 bases for V and 7 bases for J; bases not matched to a gene: 4. The CDR3 is 14 amino acids. The CDR3 DNA follows: TGTGCCAGCAGCCAAAGACAGGGGTTAAATGAGCAGTTCTTC. This translates into CASSQRQGLNEQFF. Combining the CDR3 with reference TRBV14 and TRBJ2-1 gives the whole variable domain EAGVTQFPSHSVIEKGQTVTLRCDPISGHDNLYWYRRVMGKEIKFLLHFVKESKQDESGMPNNRFLAERTGGTYSTLKVQPAELEDSGVYFCASSQRQGLNEQFFGPGTRLTVL.

Here the CDR3 DNA reads TGCGCCAGCAGCCAACAAGATACCGGGACAGCGTCCTACGAGCAGTACTTC. Residues: CASSQQDTGTASYEQYF. V gene TRBV4-1 combines with J gene TRBJ2-7; 7 nucleotides line up with TRBD1. CDR1 and CDR2 from the germline V gene are MGHRA and YSYEKL. V was clipped by 2 bases and J by 1 base; unmatched bases: 11. The CDR3 covers 17 residues.